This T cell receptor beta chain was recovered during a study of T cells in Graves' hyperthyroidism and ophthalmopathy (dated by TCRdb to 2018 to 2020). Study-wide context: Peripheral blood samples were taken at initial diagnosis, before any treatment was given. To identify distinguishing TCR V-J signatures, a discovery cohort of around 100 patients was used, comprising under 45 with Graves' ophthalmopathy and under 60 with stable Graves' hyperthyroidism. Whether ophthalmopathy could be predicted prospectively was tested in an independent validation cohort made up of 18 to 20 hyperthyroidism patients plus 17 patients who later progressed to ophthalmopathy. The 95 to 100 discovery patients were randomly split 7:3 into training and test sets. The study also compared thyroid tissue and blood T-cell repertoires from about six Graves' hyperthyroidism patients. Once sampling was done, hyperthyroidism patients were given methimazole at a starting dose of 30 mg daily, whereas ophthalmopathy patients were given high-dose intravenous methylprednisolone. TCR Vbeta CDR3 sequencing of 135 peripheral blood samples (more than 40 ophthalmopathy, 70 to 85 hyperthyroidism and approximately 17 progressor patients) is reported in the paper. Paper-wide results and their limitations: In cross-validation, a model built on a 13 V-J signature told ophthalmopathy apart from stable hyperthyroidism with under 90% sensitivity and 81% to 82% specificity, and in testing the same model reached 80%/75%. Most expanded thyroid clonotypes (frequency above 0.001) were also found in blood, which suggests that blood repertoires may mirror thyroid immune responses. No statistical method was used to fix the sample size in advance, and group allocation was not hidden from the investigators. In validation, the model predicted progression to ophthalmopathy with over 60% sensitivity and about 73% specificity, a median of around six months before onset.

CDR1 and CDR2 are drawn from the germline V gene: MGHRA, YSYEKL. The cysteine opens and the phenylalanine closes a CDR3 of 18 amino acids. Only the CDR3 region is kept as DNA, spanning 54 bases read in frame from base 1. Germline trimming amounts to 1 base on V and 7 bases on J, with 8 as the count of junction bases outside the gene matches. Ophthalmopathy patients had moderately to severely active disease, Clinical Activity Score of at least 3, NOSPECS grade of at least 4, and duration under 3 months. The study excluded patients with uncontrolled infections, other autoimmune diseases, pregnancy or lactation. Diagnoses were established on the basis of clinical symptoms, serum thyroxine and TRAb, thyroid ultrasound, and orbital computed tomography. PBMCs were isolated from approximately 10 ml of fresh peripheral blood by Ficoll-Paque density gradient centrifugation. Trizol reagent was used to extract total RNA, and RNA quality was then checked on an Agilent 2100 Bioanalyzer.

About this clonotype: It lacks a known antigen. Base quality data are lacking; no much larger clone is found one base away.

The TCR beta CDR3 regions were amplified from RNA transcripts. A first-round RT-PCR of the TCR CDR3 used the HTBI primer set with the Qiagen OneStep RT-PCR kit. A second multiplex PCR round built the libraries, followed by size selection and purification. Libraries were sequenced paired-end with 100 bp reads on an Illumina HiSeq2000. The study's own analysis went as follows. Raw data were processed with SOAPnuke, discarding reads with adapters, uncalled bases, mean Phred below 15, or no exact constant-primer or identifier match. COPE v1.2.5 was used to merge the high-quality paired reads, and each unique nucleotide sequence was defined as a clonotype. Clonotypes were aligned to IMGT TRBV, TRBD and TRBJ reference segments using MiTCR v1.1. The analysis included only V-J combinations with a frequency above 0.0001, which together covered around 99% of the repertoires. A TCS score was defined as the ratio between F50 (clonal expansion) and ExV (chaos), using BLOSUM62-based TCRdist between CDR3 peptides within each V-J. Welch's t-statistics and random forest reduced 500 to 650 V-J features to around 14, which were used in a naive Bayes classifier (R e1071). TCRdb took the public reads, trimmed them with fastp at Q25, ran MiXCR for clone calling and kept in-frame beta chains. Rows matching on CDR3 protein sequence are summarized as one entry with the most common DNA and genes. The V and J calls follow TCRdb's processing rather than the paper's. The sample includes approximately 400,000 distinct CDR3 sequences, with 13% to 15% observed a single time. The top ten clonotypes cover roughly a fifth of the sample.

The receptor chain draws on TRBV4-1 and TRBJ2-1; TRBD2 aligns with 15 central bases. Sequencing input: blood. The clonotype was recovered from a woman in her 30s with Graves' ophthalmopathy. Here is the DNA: TGCGCCAGCAGCCAAGCACTATGGACTAGCGGGAGGGGAAATGAGCAGTTCTTC. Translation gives CASSQALWTSGRGNEQFF.